This entry lists 9 T cell receptor beta chains sequenced from one sample in a study of Graves' ophthalmopathy and Graves' hyperthyroidism (dated by TCRdb to between 2017 and 2018). Sequencing instrument: Illumina HiSeq 2000. TCR beta CDR3 regions were amplified from RNA transcripts for repertoire sequencing. A first-round RT-PCR used HTBI primers with the Qiagen OneStep RT-PCR kit, followed by a second-round multiplex PCR, size selection and purification. TCRdb handled the public reads itself, with Q25 trimming in fastp and clone calling in MiXCR, and kept productive beta chains. Here each entry gathers all rows of one CDR3 protein and keeps the most common genes and DNA. The sample records a few hundred thousand distinct CDR3 sequences, around 18% of which are singletons. The top ten constitute roughly 1.6% of the sample. The sample consisted of peripheral blood. Receptors originate from a woman aged 18-29 years with Graves' ophthalmopathy. Donor details come from another sample of the same person, matched by shared clones.

This clonotype was detected many times. The V and J genes are TRBV29-1 and TRBJ2-5, with D tentatively TRBD1 or TRBD2 (5 bases each). Germline CDR1 reads SQVTM; CDR2 reads ANQGSEA. The CDR3 is 12 amino acids. V shed 7 bases and J shed 5 bases, with 14 bases lying between them. The CDR3 DNA is TGCAGCGGGGGGTTGACGGGGGAGACCCAGTACTTC. Protein: CSGGLTGETQYF.

This clonotype was counted at least ten times. The V and J genes are TRBV20-1 and TRBJ2-7, with TRBD1 as a possible D gene (5 bases). In germline, CDR1 is DFQATT, CDR2 SNEGSKA (reference sequence). V was trimmed by 0 bases and J by 3 bases, leaving 15 bases between them. The CDR3 is 15 amino acids. CDR3 sequence: CSARDEKAGNYEQYF. For the CDR3, the DNA is TGCAGTGCTAGAGATGAGAAGGCAGGGAACTACGAGCAGTACTTC.

There are many counts of this clonotype. The missing conserved phenylalanine or tryptophan at the end of this CDR3 makes a read error likely. The chain carries TRBV7-3 and TRBJ1-1; 9 bases are shared with TRBD1. V lost 6 bases to trimming and J lost 7 bases; unmatched junction nucleotides: 9. Germline V lookup: CDR1 SGHTA, CDR2 FQGTGA. CDR3 length: 14 residues. CDR3 region: CASRSNRGQDEAFL. DNA for the CDR3: TGTGCCAGCAGGTCTAACAGGGGGCAGGATGAAGCTTTCTTG.

This clonotype was detected many times. This chain uses TRBV7-2 with TRBJ2-7; 9 nucleotides agree with TRBD1. Germline V gene sequence: CDR1 SGHTA, CDR2 FQGNSA. CDR3 length equals 15 residues. V dropped 5 bases and J dropped 3; count of bases not matched to a gene: 8. The CDR3 DNA follows: TGTGCCAGCAGCCTACTGGGACAGGGAGACTACGAGCAGTACTTC. Translating it yields CASSLLGQGDYEQYF.

This clonotype was found many times. The chain has TRBV12-3 or TRBV12-4 and TRBJ2-2, with TRBD1 matching over 9 bases. This CDR3 is 15 amino acids long. V lost 8 bases to trimming and J lost 1 base; unmatched junction nucleotides: 5. CDR3 amino acids: CASAGTGKNTGELFF. The CDR3 region has the DNA TGTGCCAGCGCCGGGACAGGGAAGAACACCGGGGAGCTGTTTTTT.

In this sample, this clonotype turned up many times. The chain carries TRBV4-3 and TRBJ1-2; the D gene is possibly TRBD1 (5 bases). The CDR3 loop spans 14 amino acids. The germline V gene encodes CDR1 LGHNA and CDR2 YSLEER. V was shortened by 4 bases and J by 8 bases, with 17 bases between the two germline ends. The DNA for the CDR3 is TGCGCCAGCAGCCGGGGGTGGGCAGGGAGCGGCTACACCTTC. It yields the protein CASSRGWAGSGYTF.

Many counts were recorded for this clonotype. The rearrangement uses TRBV28 and TRBJ2-7, with 11 bases fitting TRBD2. V gave up 7 bases and J gave up 3 bases; unmatched junction bases: 14. The CDR3 sequence is 17 residues long. CDR1 and CDR2 (germline): MDHEN, SYDVKM. CDR3 nucleotide sequence: TGTGCCAGCACCCTGTTGGCTAGCGGGGGGCCGAGCTACGAGCAGTACTTC. Encoded protein: CASTLLASGGPSYEQYF.

This clonotype was seen repeatedly, ten times or more. This chain joins TRBV14 and TRBJ1-1, with 10 bases that match TRBD1. Germline-derived CDR1 and CDR2 are SGHDN and FVKESK. J lost 0 bases, V lost 3 bases, and 7 bases had no gene match. This CDR3 has 17 residues. The DNA for the CDR3 is TGTGCCAGCAGCCAGCCCGGGACAGGGGCCATGAACACTGAAGCTTTCTTT. Amino acids: CASSQPGTGAMNTEAFF.

This clonotype was picked up many times. This sequence joins TRBV29-1 and TRBJ1-1, with TRBD1 matching 7 bases. V dropped 6 bases and J dropped 1; count of bases not matched to a gene: 5. The CDR3 has 13 residues. CDR1 SQVTM and CDR2 ANQGSEA come from the germline V gene. CDR3 nucleotide sequence: TGCAGCGTCAGGGGGGACGGGAACACTGAAGCTTTCTTT. This sequence encodes CSVRGDGNTEAFF.